The sequence of this T cell receptor (beta chain) was determined in a study of type 1 and type 2 diabetes patients. Overall study: The cohort mixed type 1 diabetes, type 2 diabetes and nondiabetic donors.

To note about this clonotype: Its antigen is unidentified. One end of the junction does not line up with germline, which may come from a read error.

The CDR3 runs 15 residues. CDR1 LGHNA and CDR2 YSLEER come from the germline V gene. Each participant gave 8 to 10 milliliters of peripheral blood. Broader study findings: A median of one highly-expanded CD4+ clone, covering 3.9% of reads, occurred in type 2 diabetes. Unmatched age and gender across groups might bias interpretation.

The PCR template was genomic DNA. A primer set of 30 forward and 13 reverse primers amplified the CDR3. TCRdb processed the multiplex PCR reads anew with MiXCR; each CDR3 protein has one entry. The data contain 280,000 or so distinct CDR3 sequences, around 47% of them singletons. What was sequenced was peripheral blood mononuclear cells (PBMCs). The chain combines TRBV4-3 with TRBJ2-5; 7 positions agree with TRBD1. The source is a man between 18 and 29 years old with type 2 diabetes. The CDR3 reads CASSQDGTAQETRYF. Here the CDR3 DNA reads TGCGCCAGCAGCCAAGATGGGACAGCACAAGAGACCCGGTACTTC.